These T cell receptor beta chains were read from a single sample in a study of blood T cell repertoires in COVID-19. This table comes from immunoSEQ multiplex PCR, and its TCRdb copy is limited to in-frame clones, with some not included. The table lists roughly 90,000 clones, approximately 80% of them singletons. The sequencing input was peripheral blood. These receptors were collected from a man aged 45-60 years with acute or convalescent COVID-19. Both conserved end residues are part of each CDR3. Fields, in order: J gene, V gene, D gene, clone size, CDR3 DNA, CDR3 protein. A D gene is named only where the DNA matches it firmly. Some rows mark clone size as missing; the rest say once, few, many or name a class of expanded clone.

J gene: TRBJ1-2
V gene: TRBV5-4
D gene: NA
clone size: NA
CDR3 DNA: TGTGCCAGCAGCTTGGTTTTGCGGGGTGGAGGCTACACCTTC
CDR3 protein: CASSLVLRGGGYTF

J gene: TRBJ1-3
V gene: TRBV3-1/TRBV3-2
D gene: NA
clone size: NA
CDR3 DNA: TGTGCCAGCAGCCAATCAGGGGTCTCTGGAAACACCATATATTTT
CDR3 protein: CASSQSGVSGNTIYF

J gene: TRBJ2-1
V gene: TRBV9
D gene: TRBD2
clone size: NA
CDR3 DNA: TGTGCCAGCAGCGTAGGACTAGCGGGAGTGGATGGAAATGAGCAGTTCTTC
CDR3 protein: CASSVGLAGVDGNEQFF

J gene: TRBJ1-1
V gene: TRBV7-9
D gene: TRBD1
clone size: NA
CDR3 DNA: TGTGCCAGCAGACCTCAGGGGGGTGAAAGCAAGAACACTGAAGCTTTCTTT
CDR3 protein: CASRPQGGESKNTEAFF

J gene: TRBJ2-6
V gene: TRBV7-9
D gene: NA
clone size: NA
CDR3 DNA: TGTGCCAGCAGCTTCTTCCTCTCTGGGGCCAACGTCCTGACTTTC
CDR3 protein: CASSFFLSGANVLTF

J gene: TRBJ1-6
V gene: TRBV9
D gene: NA
clone size: NA
CDR3 DNA: TGTGCCAGCACGAAGGGGCAGAACCCTAATTCACCCCTCCACTTT
CDR3 protein: CASTKGQNPNSPLHF

J gene: TRBJ2-3
V gene: TRBV9
D gene: TRBD2
clone size: once
CDR3 DNA: TGTGCCAGCAGCGTAGGAGCGGGGGGCACAGATACGCAGTATTTT
CDR3 protein: CASSVGAGGTDTQYF

J gene: TRBJ2-7
V gene: TRBV6-2/TRBV6-3
D gene: NA
clone size: NA
CDR3 DNA: TGTGCCAGCAGTTACTCGGCCAGGGCGGAGCAGTACTTC
CDR3 protein: CASSYSARAEQYF

J gene: TRBJ2-7
V gene: TRBV28
D gene: NA
clone size: few
CDR3 DNA: TGTGCCAGCAGGGATCGGGGTTCCTCCTACGAGCAGTACTTC
CDR3 protein: CASRDRGSSYEQYF

J gene: TRBJ1-1
V gene: TRBV19
D gene: TRBD1
clone size: NA
CDR3 DNA: TGTGCCAGCAATATATTACAGGGGGCCGGAACTGAAGCTTTCTTT
CDR3 protein: CASNILQGAGTEAFF

J gene: TRBJ2-7
V gene: TRBV28
D gene: NA
clone size: NA
CDR3 DNA: TGTGCCAGCAGTTCCCCCTCCGAGACTAGGTCCTACGAGCAGTACTTC
CDR3 protein: CASSSPSETRSYEQYF

J gene: TRBJ1-3
V gene: TRBV24-1
D gene: NA
clone size: NA
CDR3 DNA: TGTGCCACTCAAAACGGGGGTGGAAACACCATATATTTT
CDR3 protein: CATQNGGGNTIYF

J gene: TRBJ2-7
V gene: TRBV18
D gene: TRBD2
clone size: NA
CDR3 DNA: TGTGCCAGCTCACAAACTAGCGACTCCTACGAGCAGTACTTC
CDR3 protein: CASSQTSDSYEQYF

J gene: TRBJ1-6
V gene: TRBV28
D gene: NA
clone size: NA
CDR3 DNA: TGTGCCAGCAGTTTTGATGCCAGATTTTATAATTCACCCCTCCACTTT
CDR3 protein: CASSFDARFYNSPLHF

J gene: TRBJ2-7
V gene: TRBV18
D gene: NA
clone size: NA
CDR3 DNA: TGTGCCAGCTCACCCGGCGTAGAGGCCTACGAGCAGTACTTC
CDR3 protein: CASSPGVEAYEQYF

J gene: TRBJ2-2
V gene: TRBV7-6
D gene: NA
clone size: NA
CDR3 DNA: TGTGCCAGCAGCTTTCAGGGGTCGAGCACCGGGGAGCTGTTTTTT
CDR3 protein: CASSFQGSSTGELFF

J gene: TRBJ2-5
V gene: TRBV7-9
D gene: TRBD2
clone size: NA
CDR3 DNA: TGTGCCAGCAGCTTAGCGAGGTTGCGGGGGGCAGAGACCCAGTACTTC
CDR3 protein: CASSLARLRGAETQYF

J gene: TRBJ2-1
V gene: TRBV4-3
D gene: NA
clone size: NA
CDR3 DNA: TGCGCCAGCAGCCAAGATCGTGAGCGTCAGCAGTTCTTC
CDR3 protein: CASSQDRERQQFF

J gene: TRBJ1-1
V gene: TRBV19
D gene: TRBD1
clone size: NA
CDR3 DNA: TGTGCCAGTAGTACGACAGGGGTGGTACCTGAAGCTTTCTTT
CDR3 protein: CASSTTGVVPEAFF

J gene: TRBJ2-7
V gene: TRBV5-4
D gene: TRBD2
clone size: NA
CDR3 DNA: TGTGCCAGCAGCTTGGACGGGACTAGCGGGAGTGGGGAGCAGTACTTC
CDR3 protein: CASSLDGTSGSGEQYF

J gene: TRBJ2-7
V gene: TRBV10-3
D gene: TRBD1
clone size: few
CDR3 DNA: TGTGCCACCCGGAATGGGACAGGGGGCAGGAGGTACGAGCAGTACTTC
CDR3 protein: CATRNGTGGRRYEQYF

J gene: TRBJ1-1
V gene: TRBV30
D gene: NA
clone size: NA
CDR3 DNA: TGTGCCTGGAGTGTCGACAGCAGGGGTTCCACTGAAGCTTTCTTT
CDR3 protein: CAWSVDSRGSTEAFF

J gene: TRBJ2-7
V gene: TRBV18
D gene: NA
clone size: NA
CDR3 DNA: TGTGCCAGCTCACCGGCCCACCTCTACGAGCAGTACTTC
CDR3 protein: CASSPAHLYEQYF

J gene: TRBJ2-2
V gene: TRBV27
D gene: NA
clone size: NA
CDR3 DNA: TGTGCCAGCAGTTTTACCATCCTAACCGGGGAGCTGTTTTTT
CDR3 protein: CASSFTILTGELFF